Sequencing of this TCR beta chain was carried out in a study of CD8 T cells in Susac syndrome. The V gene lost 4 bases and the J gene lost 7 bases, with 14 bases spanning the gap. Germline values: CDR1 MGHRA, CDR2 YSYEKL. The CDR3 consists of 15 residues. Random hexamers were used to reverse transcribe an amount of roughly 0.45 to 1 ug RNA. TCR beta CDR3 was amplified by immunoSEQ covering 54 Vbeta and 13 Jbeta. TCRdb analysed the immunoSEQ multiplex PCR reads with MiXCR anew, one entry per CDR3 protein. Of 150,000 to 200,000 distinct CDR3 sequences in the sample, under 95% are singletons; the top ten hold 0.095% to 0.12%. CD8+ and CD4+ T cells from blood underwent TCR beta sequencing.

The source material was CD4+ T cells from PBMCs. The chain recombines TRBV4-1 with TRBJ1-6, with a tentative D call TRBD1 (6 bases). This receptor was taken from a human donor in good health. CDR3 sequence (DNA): TGCGCCAGCAGCCCTCAAGGGGGGAGGAATTCACCCCTCCACTTT. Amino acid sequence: CASSPQGGRNSPLHF.